The 13 T cell receptor beta chains below were found in one sample sequenced in a study of technical replicates of blood from a handful of donors (dated by TCRdb to 2015 to 2018). Library generation was performed with the immunoSEQ multiplex PCR assay. Imported from immuneACCESS, the table was reduced by TCRdb to in-frame sequences with V and J called. These copies leave out some clones; in studies compared against another copy, an unresolved V gene accounts for under half, and the cause of the remainder is not known. In all, the sample holds 91,000 or so clones, and about 94% of those were seen once. About 0.3% of the sample comes from the top ten. Sequenced sample: T cells isolated from PBMCs. The receptor set was obtained from a human donor in good health.

The chain recombines TRBV10-3 with TRBJ2-7, with 7 bases lining up with TRBD2. The germline CDR1 and CDR2 sequences are ENHRY and SYGVKD. V shed 3 bases, J shed 4 bases, and the junction held 6 bases outside the gene matches. The CDR3 is 14 amino acids. The CDR3 is CAISEEGGPYEQYF. The CDR3, as DNA: TGTGCCATCAGTGAAGAGGGAGGGCCTTACGAGCAGTACTTC.

This clone was detected once. The gene calls are TRBV7-3 and TRBJ2-2; no firm D call. Trimming stripped 0 bases from V and 0 bases from J, with 5 bases between. The CDR3 runs to 15 residues. CDR1 is SGHTA and CDR2 is FQGTGA in the germline V gene. The DNA of the CDR3 is TGTGCCAGCAGCTTAACCGGTCCGAACACCGGGGAGCTGTTTTTT. As protein: CASSLTGPNTGELFF.

The chain's CDR3 is CASSSGGLGNHQPQHF. In DNA form, the CDR3 reads TGTGCCAGCAGCTCCGGAGGTTTGGGAAACCATCAGCCCCAGCATTTT. The rearrangement joins TRBV7-8 to TRBJ1-5; no definite D call. The CDR3 spans 16 residues. Between the trimmed V and J ends, which lost 4 bases and 5 bases, there was a span of 18 bases. CDR1 is SGHVS and CDR2 is FQNEAQ in the germline V gene. The variable domain in full, with the rest retrieved from reference TRBV7-8 and TRBJ1-5, is GAGVSQSPRYKVAKRGQDVALRCDPISGHVSLFWYQQALGQGPEFLTYFQNEAQLDKSGLPSDRFFAERPEGSVSTLKIQRTQQEDSAVYLCASSSGGLGNHQPQHFGDGTRLSIL.

A few counts support this clone. The chain employs TRBV2 and TRBJ1-1, with a tentative D call TRBD1 (5 bases). The germline V gene has CDR1 SNHLY and CDR2 FYNNEI. V lost 7 bases and J lost 5, with 8 bases in between. The CDR3 has 11 residues. In DNA form, the CDR3 reads TGTGCCAGCAAGCAGGGTACTGAAGCTTTCTTT. Amino acid sequence: CASKQGTEAFF.

J is TRBJ2-7 and V is TRBV6-5, with D possibly TRBD2 on 6 matching bases. Trimming pared 2 bases from V and 0 bases from J, leaving 14 bases between. The CDR3 is 16 amino acids. CDR1 is MNHEY, CDR2 SVGAGI, per germline. The CDR3 DNA reads as TGTGCCAGCAGTTACGGATTTTTAGCGGCCTCCTACGAGCAGTACTTC. Amino acid sequence: CASSYGFLAASYEQYF.

The CDR3, as DNA: TGTGCCAGCAGCGACACCTTCGGGGGGAGAAGAGGCACTGAAGCTTTCTTT. Its translation: CASSDTFGGRRGTEAFF. The chain joins TRBV9 to TRBJ1-1; tentative D call: TRBD1 (5 bases). CDR1 SGDLS and CDR2 YYNGEE come from the germline V gene. The germline V and J ends were trimmed by 3 bases and 4 bases, with 22 bases remaining between them. The CDR3 runs to 17 residues.

The V gene is TRBV30, the J gene TRBJ2-1; 13 nucleotides agree with TRBD2. Trimming removed 2 bases from V and 9 bases from J; junction bases left unmatched: 22. Germline CDR1 and CDR2: GTSNPN and SVGIG (reference sequence). This CDR3 contains 20 residues. The CDR3 DNA reads as TGTGCCTGGAGTCTTTCCCGGACTAGCGGGAGAAACGTCCCTATGGGTGAGCAGTTCTTC. This encodes CAWSLSRTSGRNVPMGEQFF.

The chain recombines TRBV5-1 with TRBJ2-1; tentatively, D is TRBD2 (5 bases). The CDR3 is 15 amino acids. CDR1 is SGHRS, CDR2 YFSETQ, per germline. V was clipped by 5 bases and J by 2 bases, with 14 bases between them. As DNA, the CDR3 is TGCGCCAGCAGATTTGGGCTAGCTCCCTACAATGAGCAGTTCTTC. It encodes CASRFGLAPYNEQFF.

V gene TRBV6-5 combines with J gene TRBJ1-4; possibly TRBD1 for D (6 bases). Trimming pared 2 bases from V and 4 bases from J, leaving 11 bases between. This CDR3 is 15 amino acids long. CDR1 and CDR2 from the germline V gene are MNHEY and SVGAGI. CDR3 DNA sequence: TGTGCCAGCAGTTACCACTCAGGGGATAATGAAAAACTGTTTTTT. This encodes CASSYHSGDNEKLFF.

This chain uses TRBV18 with TRBJ2-3; maybe TRBD1 (6 bases). Between the trimmed V and J ends, which lost 4 bases and 4 bases, there was a span of 15 bases. Germline CDR1 and CDR2: KGHSH and LQKENI. The CDR3 has 15 residues. The CDR3 region is CASSLLTGRSDTQYF. The DNA for the CDR3 is TGTGCCAGCTCACTCCTGACAGGACGATCAGATACGCAGTATTTT. Looking up the rest from reference TRBV18 and TRBJ2-3 gives the full variable domain: NAGVMQNPRHLVRRRGQEARLRCSPMKGHSHVYWYRQLPEEGLKFMVYLQKENIIDESGMPKERFSAEFPKEGPSILRIQQVVRGDSAAYFCASSLLTGRSDTQYFGPGTRLTVL.

The chain uses TRBV6-5 and TRBJ1-2; possible D gene TRBD1, 6 bases. This CDR3 has 14 residues. Trimming pared 5 bases from V and 4 bases from J, leaving 14 bases between. Germline V CDR1 and CDR2: MNHEY, SVGAGI. The CDR3 DNA sequence: TGTGCCAGCAGTAAGGACAGAACTACCTATGGCTACACCTTC. It encodes CASSKDRTTYGYTF.

The J gene is TRBJ2-7, the V gene TRBV5-1; a weak D match, TRBD1 (6 bases). The CDR3 loop spans 15 amino acids. Germline CDR1 and CDR2: SGHRS and YFSETQ. Between the trimmed V and J ends, which lost 3 bases and 5 bases, there was a span of 18 bases. The CDR3 reads CASSWATGRRDEQYF. The CDR3 DNA follows: TGCGCCAGCAGCTGGGCTACAGGGAGACGCGACGAGCAGTACTTC.

The table lists this clone with a count of one. The chain has TRBV7-3 and TRBJ2-3, with D perhaps matching TRBD1 (5 bases). The CDR3 contains 12 residues. Germline lookup yields CDR1 SGHTA and CDR2 FQGTGA. V was cut by 5 bases and J by 4 bases, with 7 bases left in between. The CDR3 is CASSRTSDTQYF. DNA of the CDR3: TGTGCCAGCAGCCGGACATCAGATACGCAGTATTTT.